The 14 T cell receptor beta chains listed next were all sequenced from one sample in a study of Ad26.COV2.S vaccination and SARS-CoV-2 variants. Described treatment: about 20 received Ad26.COV2.S at low or high dose, single or two shots; 5 received placebo; per-sample allocation not given. Sample collection was performed on day 63 after the first vaccine or placebo injection. Profiled with immunoSEQ multiplex PCR; TCRdb holds only in-frame clones, not every one. The table has 300,000 to 400,000 clones, 80% to 90% seen once. The sequencing here drew on peripheral blood, taken in a trial of Ad26.COV2.S vaccine versus placebo. These receptor sequences come from a person between 18 and 60 years old who received the Ad26.COV2.S COVID-19 vaccine or a placebo.

The chain has TRBV19 and TRBJ1-1; no firm D call. The germline V gene has CDR1 LNHDA and CDR2 SQIVND (reference sequence). V lost 10 bases to trimming and J lost 4 bases, with 13 bases between them. The CDR3 consists of 12 residues. CDR3: CATRQVGTEAFF. The CDR3 bases are TGTGCCACGCGCCAAGTGGGCACTGAAGCTTTCTTT. The full variable domain, its missing parts supplied by reference TRBV19 and TRBJ1-1, is DGGITQSPKYLFRKEGQNVTLSCEQNLNHDAMYWYRQDPGQGLRLIYYSQIVNDFQKGDIAEGYSVSREKKESFPLTVTSAQKNPTAFYLCATRQVGTEAFFGQGTRLTVV.

This chain connects TRBV5-1 to TRBJ1-6, with no clear D. The germline CDR1 and CDR2 sequences are SGHRS and YFSETQ. The CDR3 contains 15 residues. The V end was cut by 0 bases, the J end by 7 bases, with 11 bases between. The CDR3 here is CASSLDGLGNSPLHF. The CDR3 coding sequence is TGCGCCAGCAGCTTGGATGGTTTGGGGAATTCACCCCTCCACTTT.

The V and J genes are TRBV6-5 and TRBJ1-3; TRBD1 aligns across 8 bases. CDR1 and CDR2 from the germline V gene are MNHEY and SVGAGI. There are 14 residues in the CDR3. The V and J ends lost 8 bases and 3 bases, in that order; junction bases with no gene match: 6. CDR3 region: CASHGQGHGNTIYF. For the CDR3, the DNA is TGTGCCAGCCACGGACAGGGCCATGGAAACACCATATATTTT.

V gene TRBV6-5 combines with J gene TRBJ1-1; no firm D call. The germline V and J ends were trimmed by 0 bases and 11 bases, with 10 bases remaining between them. CDR3 length: 12 amino acids. Germline CDR1 and CDR2: MNHEY and SVGAGI. The CDR3 bases are TGTGCCAGCAGTTACTCTGAGAGTGAGGCTTTCTTT. Amino acid sequence: CASSYSESEAFF.

The table lists this clone with a count of one. The chain is built from TRBV2 and TRBJ1-1, with D perhaps matching TRBD1 (6 bases). CDR3 size: 14 residues. Deletions cut 8 bases from V and 1 base from J, with 14 bases between. CDR1 and CDR2 (germline): SNHLY, FYNNEI. CDR3 in amino acids: CASQITGTNTEAFF. In nucleotides, the CDR3 is TGTGCCAGCCAGATAACAGGGACGAACACTGAAGCTTTCTTT.

This clone was recorded once. The gene calls are TRBV19 and TRBJ1-5, with D possibly being TRBD1 (6 bases). This CDR3 has 14 amino acids. Deletions cut 5 bases from V and 6 bases from J, with 14 bases between. Germline loops: CDR1 LNHDA, CDR2 SQIVND (reference sequence). The CDR3 spells CASSPQGTGQPQHF. Written as DNA, the CDR3 is TGTGCCAGTAGTCCTCAGGGGACGGGTCAGCCCCAGCATTTT.

This clone was seen just once. This chain uses TRBV5-8 with TRBJ2-7; the D is unclear. Germline V lookup: CDR1 SGHTS, CDR2 YDEGEE. Trimming left V 1 base short and J 3 bases short, with 11 bases between. The CDR3 runs 14 residues. CDR3 nucleotides: TGTGCCAGCAGCTTGCCAGGACGGTACTACGAGCAGTACTTC. Protein: CASSLPGRYYEQYF.

CDR3 coding DNA: TGTGCCAGCAGCCAAGAGGTAAACGGGGACTATGGCTACACCTTC. It yields the protein CASSQEVNGDYGYTF. V usage is TRBV4-2 and J usage is TRBJ1-2; D is unclear. Trimming pared 0 bases from V and 3 bases from J, leaving 11 bases between. The length of the CDR3 is 15 residues. CDR1 LGHNA and CDR2 YNFKEQ come from the germline V gene.

The V call is TRBV19, the J call TRBJ1-1; TRBD1 might be the D (6 bases). Germline lookup yields CDR1 LNHDA and CDR2 SQIVND (reference sequence). The CDR3 is 16 residues long. V was clipped by 6 bases and J by 3 bases, with 20 bases between them. Here the CDR3 reads CASRYRVGIIDTEAFF. CDR3 sequence (DNA): TGTGCCAGTAGATACAGGGTTGGCATTATCGACACTGAAGCTTTCTTT.

The V call is TRBV2, the J call TRBJ2-5; D remains unclear. The germline V gene has CDR1 SNHLY and CDR2 FYNNEI. V lost 1 base, J lost 2 bases, and 5 bases lay in between. This CDR3 spans 13 amino acids. The CDR3 DNA reads as TGTGCCAGCAGTGAAGTCAGTCAAGAGACCCAGTACTTC. This codes for CASSEVSQETQYF.

Here the CDR3 reads CASSALSGISYNSPLHF. The CDR3 bases are TGTGCCAGCAGTGCCCTCTCAGGGATCAGCTATAATTCACCCCTCCACTTT. The gene calls are TRBV6-1 and TRBJ1-6; a possible D gene is TRBD1 (5 bases). The CDR3 length is 17 residues. Germline V CDR1 and CDR2: MNHNS, SASEGT. V dropped 4 bases and J dropped 3 bases, with 16 bases sitting between them.

The V gene is TRBV27, the J gene TRBJ2-7; TRBD1 matches at 9 bases. CDR3 size: 14 residues. With 8 bases clipped from V and 5 bases from J, the junction kept 10 bases outside the gene matches. The V gene's germline CDR1 is MNHEY and CDR2 SMNVEV (reference sequence). CDR3 sequence: CASSIGQGYDEQYF. The CDR3 region has the DNA TGTGCCAGCTCCATTGGACAGGGGTACGACGAGCAGTACTTC.

The chain uses TRBV6-5 and TRBJ2-7; 8 nucleotides align to TRBD1. In germline, CDR1 is MNHEY, CDR2 SVGAGI. Unmatched junction bases numbered 6, after V lost 8 bases and J lost 3 bases. The CDR3 runs to 13 residues. Here the CDR3 reads CASLPDRDYEQYF. The DNA of the CDR3 is TGTGCCAGCTTACCGGACAGGGACTACGAGCAGTACTTC.

The chain is built from TRBV19 and TRBJ2-7; no firm D call. Germline assignment: CDR1 LNHDA and CDR2 SQIVND (reference sequence). V was clipped by 1 base and J by 0 bases, with 7 bases between them. The CDR3 is 14 amino acids. Written as DNA, the CDR3 is TGTGCCAGTAGTATAGTTAGGGACTCCTACGAGCAGTACTTC. Translated: CASSIVRDSYEQYF.